The source of this T cell receptor beta chain is a study of cytomegalovirus exposure and HLA in healthy donors. This clone was observed a few times. Its specificity is not known. Whole-study results and caveats: A later analysis found TCR association rates differed by HLA locus, highest for DRB1 and lowest for HLA-C. Under in vitro conditions, three CMV-associated chains were confirmed as specific for CMV antigens.

This CDR3 is 14 amino acids long. Trimming stripped 3 bases from V and 3 bases from J, with 12 bases between. CDR1 and CDR2 (germline): KGHSH, LQKENI. The PCR made use of 60 Vbeta and 13 Jbeta primers. Clones were read by immunoSEQ multiplex PCR, and TCRdb kept only the in-frame ones, dropping some. This table has tens of thousands of clones, around four fifths appearing once. This chain uses TRBV18 with TRBJ2-7; weak D call: TRBD2 (5 bases). Specimen: PBMCs. The origin of this receptor is a male donor in good health and CMV-seropositive. CDR3 coding DNA: TGTGCCAGCTCACCCCAAGGACTGGGCTACGAGCAGTACTTC. Amino acids: CASSPQGLGYEQYF.